These 8 T cell receptor beta chains were sequenced from one sample in a study of early stage breast cancer tumors. Assay used: immunoSEQ multiplex PCR; TCRdb lists only in-frame clones, some missing. This table has around 9,000 clones, about 70% appearing once. Sequenced: normal breast tissue next to the tumor. Receptors originate from a person aged 55 to 75 with breast cancer.

The V and J genes are TRBV29-1 and TRBJ2-3; 7 bases line up with TRBD1. CDR1 and CDR2 (germline): SQVTM, ANQGSEA. This CDR3 comprises 14 residues. The V and J ends lost 8 bases and 6 bases, in that order; junction bases with no gene match: 14. DNA for the CDR3: TGCAGCTCCAAAGGGGGCATTAACTGGGATACGCAGTATTTT. Protein: CSSKGGINWDTQYF.

The chain is built from TRBV5-1 and TRBJ2-3; 7 nucleotides align to TRBD2. The CDR3 contains 14 residues. V trimming: 4 bases; J trimming: 2 bases; junction bases outside the gene matches: 4. Germline CDR1 and CDR2: SGHRS and YFSETQ. This chain's CDR3 is CASSELADTDTQYF. Here the CDR3 DNA reads TGCGCCAGCAGCGAGCTAGCGGACACAGATACGCAGTATTTT. Variable domain in full (rest from reference TRBV5-1 and TRBJ2-3): KAGVTQTPRYLIKTRGQQVTLSCSPISGHRSVSWYQQTPGQGLQFLFEYFSETQRNKGNFPGRFSGRQFSNSRSEMNVSTLELGDSALYLCASSELADTDTQYFGPGTRLTVL.

CDR3 sequence: CASSLDRGFSGANVLTF. Written as DNA, the CDR3 is TGTGCCAGCAGCCTCGACAGGGGGTTCTCTGGGGCCAACGTCCTGACTTTC. The rearrangement joins TRBV11-2 to TRBJ2-6, with 9 bases lining up with TRBD1. This CDR3 is 17 amino acids long. CDR1 is SGHAT and CDR2 is FQNNGV in the germline V gene. Trimming cost V 5 bases and J 0 bases; bases outside gene matches: 5.

V is TRBV9 and J is TRBJ2-1; 11 bases match TRBD2. The CDR3 loop spans 18 amino acids. CDR1 and CDR2 (germline): SGDLS, YYNGEE. J gave up 8 bases and V 3 bases, and 16 bases lay outside the gene matches. The CDR3 DNA sequence: TGTGCCAGCAGCGGGGGGGCCCGACTAGCGGGAACTATCGATGAGCAGTTCTTC. It specifies CASSGGARLAGTIDEQFF.

CDR3 nucleotide sequence: TGTGCCAGCAGTTGGCGGGTTTACGAGCAGTACTTC. Protein: CASSWRVYEQYF. V and J are TRBV28 and TRBJ2-7; perhaps TRBD2 as D (5 bases). Between the trimmed V and J ends, which lost 4 bases and 4 bases, there was a span of 8 bases. The CDR3 loop spans 12 amino acids. From germline, CDR1 is MDHEN and CDR2 SYDVKM. The full variable domain, rest sourced from reference TRBV28 and TRBJ2-7, is DVKVTQSSRYLVKRTGEKVFLECVQDMDHENMFWYRQDPGLGLRLIYFSYDVKMKEKGDIPEGYSVSREKKERFSLILESASTNQTSMYLCASSWRVYEQYFGPGTRLTVT.

The CDR3 nucleotides are TGTGCCTGGAGTTCGGGTCAACAGCCCCAGCATTTT. This translates into CAWSSGQQPQHF. V gene TRBV30 combines with J gene TRBJ1-5, with D uncertain. There are 12 residues in the CDR3. CDR1 and CDR2 (germline): GTSNPN, SVGIG (reference sequence). Trimming removed 2 bases from V and 7 bases from J, with 9 bases in between. Full variable domain (missing parts from reference TRBV30 and TRBJ1-5): SQTIHQWPATLVQPVGSPLSLECTVEGTSNPNLYWYRQAAGRGLQLLFYSVGIGQISSEVPQNLSASRPQDRQFILSSKKLLLSDSGFYLCAWSSGQQPQHFGDGTRLSIL.

The chain combines TRBV14 with TRBJ1-3, with 9 nucleotides matching TRBD1. Trimming removed 4 bases from V and 8 bases from J; junction bases left unmatched: 9. The CDR3 length is 15 residues. Per germline, CDR1 SGHDN and CDR2 FVKESK. Here the CDR3 reads CASSLPGQGLYTIYF. CDR3 nucleotide sequence: TGTGCCAGCAGCCTTCCGGGACAGGGTTTATACACCATATATTTT.

This clone was seen more than once but under ten times. This chain links TRBV5-6 with TRBJ2-7, with 8 bases fitting TRBD1. Germline V gene sequence: CDR1 SGHDT, CDR2 YYEEEE. With V trimmed by 5 bases and J by 3 bases, 7 bases remained unmatched. The CDR3 is 14 residues long. This CDR3 reads CASRTGQAYYEQYF. CDR3 sequence (DNA): TGTGCCAGCAGGACGGGACAGGCATACTACGAGCAGTACTTC. Based on the CDR3 plus reference TRBV5-6 and TRBJ2-7, the full variable domain is DAGVTQSPTHLIKTRGQQVTLRCSPKSGHDTVSWYQQALGQGPQFIFQYYEEEERQRGNFPDRFSGHQFPNYSSELNVNALLLGDSALYLCASRTGQAYYEQYFGPGTRLTVT.